The rows below give T cell receptor beta chains drawn from one sample of a study of blood T cells in healthy people across ages. TCRdb itself ran the 5' RACE reads through MiXCR, one entry per CDR3 protein. The sample yields around 500,000 distinct CDR3 sequences, around 50% seen once. Sequenced sample: blood. These receptors were obtained from a man of 80 years or more in good health. Both conserved end residues are part of each CDR3. The order of the fields is CDR3 length, D gene, clone size, J gene, V gene, CDR3 protein, CDR3 DNA. D genes are given only for firm matches. Some rows mark clone size as missing; the rest say once, few, many or name a class of expanded clone.

>14|-|-|TRBJ1-1|TRBV12-3/TRBV12-4
CASSFQGGDTEAFF
TGTGCCAGCAGTTTTCAGGGCGGGGACACTGAAGCTTTCTTT
>13|TRBD2|-|TRBJ2-3|TRBV20-1
CSASAGATDTQYF
TGCAGTGCTAGTGCGGGAGCTACAGATACGCAGTATTTT
>14|-|few|TRBJ2-5|TRBV5-1
CASSLASQQETQYF
TGCGCCAGCAGCTTGGCGAGTCAGCAAGAGACCCAGTACTTC
>17|-|-|TRBJ2-2|TRBV4-3
CASSQHDPKWGTGELFF
TGCGCCAGCAGCCAACACGACCCCAAATGGGGGACCGGGGAGCTGTTTTTT
>14|-|-|TRBJ1-2|TRBV28
CASCPRWVPQGYTF
TGTGCCAGCTGCCCGCGGTGGGTTCCTCAAGGCTACACCTTC
>17|TRBD2|-|TRBJ2-7|TRBV20-1
CSARRPGTSGYTYEQYF
TGCAGTGCTAGACGCCCCGGGACTAGCGGGTATACCTACGAGCAGTACTTC
>14|TRBD2|few|TRBJ2-7|TRBV3-1
CASSQAREGYEQYF
TGTGCCAGCAGCCAAGCGCGGGAGGGCTACGAGCAGTACTTC
>14|-|many|TRBJ2-7|TRBV5-1
CASARGLSSYEQYF
TGCGCCAGCGCAAGGGGCCTCAGCTCCTACGAGCAGTACTTC
>15|-|-|TRBJ2-7|TRBV7-2
CASSPIGTNSYEQYF
TGTGCCAGCAGCCCAATAGGCACCAACTCCTACGAGCAGTACTTC
>15|-|few|TRBJ2-1|TRBV7-2
CASSRTQSSYNEQFF
TGTGCCAGCAGCCGGACGCAGAGCTCCTACAATGAGCAGTTCTTC
>14|-|few|TRBJ2-1|TRBV9
CASSPDYTYNEQFF
TGTGCCAGCAGCCCAGACTACACCTACAATGAGCAGTTCTTC
>15|TRBD2|many|TRBJ2-5|TRBV7-2
CASSLATSLMETQYF
TGTGCCAGCAGCTTAGCGACTAGCCTTATGGAGACCCAGTACTTC
>16|-|-|TRBJ2-1|TRBV7-3
CASSPRGTSSYNEQFF
TGTGCTAGCAGCCCCAGGGGCACTAGCTCCTACAATGAGCAGTTCTTC
>13|-|-|TRBJ2-7|TRBV2
CASSEAEGGEQYF
TGTGCCAGCAGTGAAGCAGAAGGCGGCGAGCAGTACTTC
>17|TRBD2|-|TRBJ2-2|TRBV28
CASSPPGLAANTGELFF
TGTGCCAGCAGCCCACCCGGACTAGCGGCGAACACCGGGGAGCTGTTTTTT
>14|TRBD1|-|TRBJ2-1|TRBV6-5
CASRKTGGPNEQFF
TGTGCCAGCAGAAAGACAGGGGGCCCCAATGAGCAGTTCTTC
>15|TRBD2|-|TRBJ2-2|TRBV6-6
CASRPGTTNTGELFF
TGTGCCAGCAGACCGGGGACTACGAACACCGGGGAGCTGTTTTTT
>13|-|-|TRBJ2-1|TRBV20-1
CSARGGAGNEQFF
TGCAGTGCTAGGGGGGGGGCTGGAAATGAGCAGTTCTTC
>16|-|-|TRBJ2-5|TRBV7-8
CASSLGRGLRQETQYF
TGTGCCAGCAGCTTAGGGAGGGGGCTGAGGCAAGAGACCCAGTACTTC
>18|TRBD1|few|TRBJ2-3|TRBV6-1
CASSPGTGTALRSDTQYF
TGTGCCAGCAGTCCCGGGACAGGGACTGCCCTACGCTCAGATACGCAGTATTTT
>18|TRBD2|-|TRBJ2-7|TRBV28
CASSSSGSDQLGSYEQYF
TGTGCCAGCAGTTCTAGCGGGAGTGATCAATTGGGCTCCTACGAGCAGTACTTC
>14|TRBD2|-|TRBJ2-1|TRBV27
CASIFQRDYNEQFF
TGTGCCAGCATTTTCCAGCGGGATTACAATGAGCAGTTCTTC
>16|TRBD1|-|TRBJ2-5|TRBV6-2/TRBV6-3
CASSRHSTGGLGEQYF
TGTGCCAGCAGTCGCCACTCCACAGGGGGCTTGGGGGAGCAGTACTTC
>15|-|few|TRBJ2-7|TRBV27
CASSLSAYGAHEQYF
TGTGCCAGCAGTTTATCAGCTTACGGGGCCCACGAGCAGTACTTC
>14|-|-|TRBJ2-3|TRBV6-4
CASSAMIGTDTQYF
TGTGCCAGCAGTGCGATGATCGGTACAGATACGCAGTATTTT
>18|TRBD2|-|TRBJ2-3|TRBV27
CASSFGLAGGSRGDTQYF
TGTGCCAGCAGTTTCGGGCTAGCGGGGGGGAGTAGAGGGGATACGCAGTATTTT
>13|-|few|TRBJ1-5|TRBV20-1
CSASPPGNQPQHF
TGCAGTGCTAGCCCCCCGGGTAATCAGCCCCAGCATTTT
>16|-|few|TRBJ2-7|TRBV3-1
CASSSATGTPSYEQYF
TGTGCCAGCAGCAGCGCTACCGGGACACCTTCCTACGAGCAGTACTTC
>13|-|-|TRBJ2-1|TRBV10-1
CASSGHSYNEQFF
TGCGCCAGCTCCGGACATTCCTACAATGAGCAGTTCTTC
>15|-|-|TRBJ2-1|TRBV7-2
CASSPPGVRTNEQFF
TGTGCCAGCAGCCCGCCGGGAGTACGCACAAATGAGCAGTTCTTC
>16|TRBD1|few|TRBJ1-6|TRBV15
CATSFFSGTGGTPLHF
TGTGCCACCAGTTTTTTCTCCGGGACAGGGGGGACACCCCTCCACTTT
>15|TRBD1|-|TRBJ1-1|TRBV27
CASSFDRGGETEAFF
TGTGCCAGCAGTTTCGACAGGGGAGGGGAAACTGAAGCTTTCTTT
>11|-|-|TRBJ1-4|TRBV30
CARHEDEKLFF
TGTGCCAGACACGAGGATGAAAAACTGTTTTTT
>15|TRBD1|-|TRBJ1-1|TRBV29-1
CSARGRGEPGTEAFF
TGCAGCGCCCGGGGCAGGGGGGAGCCGGGGACTGAAGCTTTCTTT
>16|-|few|TRBJ2-5|TRBV27
CASSPGTRERSKTQYF
TGTGCCAGCAGTCCCGGGACAAGGGAACGATCGAAGACCCAGTACTTC
>14|-|-|TRBJ1-1|TRBV7-3
CASSSQPAETEAFF
TGTGCCAGCAGCTCCCAACCCGCGGAGACTGAAGCTTTCTTT
>14|-|-|TRBJ1-1|TRBV5-1
CASSSSGSNTEAFF
TGCGCCAGCAGTTCGTCTGGGAGCAACACTGAAGCTTTCTTT
>14|TRBD1|many|TRBJ2-7|TRBV3-1
CASSHNRGTYEQYF
TGTGCCAGCAGCCACAACAGGGGAACCTACGAGCAGTACTTC
>12|-|-|TRBJ1-5|TRBV20-1
CSAMYPNQPQHF
TGCAGTGCCATGTACCCCAATCAGCCCCAGCATTTT
>16|-|-|TRBJ2-7|TRBV28
CASSLRIAVISYEQYF
TGTGCCAGCAGTCTAAGAATAGCGGTGATCTCCTACGAGCAGTACTTC
>14|-|-|TRBJ2-5|TRBV6-2/TRBV6-3
CASNSGRGQETQYF
TGTGCCAGCAACTCGGGCCGGGGGCAAGAGACCCAGTACTTC
>14|TRBD1|few|TRBJ2-7|TRBV5-1
CASSIDRETYEQYF
TGCGCCAGCAGCATTGACAGGGAAACCTACGAGCAGTACTTC